The source of this T cell receptor beta chain is a study of control samples from healthy donors and cancer patients. Sequencing used immunoSEQ multiplex PCR; TCRdb keeps in-frame clones, though not all of them. This table has 150,000 to 200,000 clones, roughly nine tenths appearing once. V gave up 3 bases and J gave up 2 bases, with 14 bases separating them. In germline, CDR1 is MGHDK, CDR2 SYGVNS. The CDR3 covers 15 residues. The sequencing sample was made of blood. This TCR was recovered from a woman in her thirties in good health. The rearrangement links TRBV25-1 to TRBJ2-7, with D uncertain. CDR3 loop: CASSDGTLGTYEQYF. CDR3 DNA sequence: TGTGCCAGCAGTGATGGTACTCTGGGCACCTACGAGCAGTACTTC.